This T cell receptor beta chain appears in the sequencing data of a study of blood T cells in healthy people across ages. No fewer than 7 million PBMCs went into each sample. A second PCR, run for roughly 7 to 11 cycles, used a sample-barcoded 5' primer plus a J-beta primer mix. TCRdb reprocessed the 5' RACE reads with MiXCR, giving one entry per CDR3 protein. The sample lists over 1,200,000 distinct CDR3 sequences; 59% were seen once. J lost 7 bases, V lost 6 bases, and 15 bases had no gene match. The CDR3 length is 16 residues. The chain links TRBV12-3 or TRBV12-4 to TRBJ2-1, with 7 positions matching TRBD1. This TCR was sampled from a man between 18 and 35 years old in good health. Sequenced sample: blood. In nucleotides, the CDR3 is TGTGCCAGCAGCCGACCCTCCGGGACAGCGGCGAATGAGCAGTTCTTC. Its translation is CASSRPSGTAANEQFF.